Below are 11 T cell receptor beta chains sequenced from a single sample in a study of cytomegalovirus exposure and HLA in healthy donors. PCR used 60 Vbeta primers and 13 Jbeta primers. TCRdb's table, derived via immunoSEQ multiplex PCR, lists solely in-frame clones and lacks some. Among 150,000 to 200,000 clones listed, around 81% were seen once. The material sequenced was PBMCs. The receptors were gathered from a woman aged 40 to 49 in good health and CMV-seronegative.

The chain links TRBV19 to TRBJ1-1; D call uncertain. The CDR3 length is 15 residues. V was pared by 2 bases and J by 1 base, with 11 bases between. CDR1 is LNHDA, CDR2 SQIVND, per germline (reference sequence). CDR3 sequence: CASSITRGGNTEAFF. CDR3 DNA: TGTGCCAGTAGTATAACCCGCGGAGGGAACACTGAAGCTTTCTTT.

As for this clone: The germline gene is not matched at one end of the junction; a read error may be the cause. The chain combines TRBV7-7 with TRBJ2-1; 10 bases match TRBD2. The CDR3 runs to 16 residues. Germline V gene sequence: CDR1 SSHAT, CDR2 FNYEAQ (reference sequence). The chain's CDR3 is CASSSQGLAGAAEQFF. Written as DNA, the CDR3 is TGTGCTAGCAGCTCCCAGGGGCTAGCGGGAGCCGCTGAGCAGTTCTTC. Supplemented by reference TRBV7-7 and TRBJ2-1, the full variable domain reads GAGVSQSPRYKVTKRGQDVTLRCDPISSHATLYWYQQALGQGPEFLTYFNYEAQPDKSGLPSDRFSAERPEGSISTLTIQRTEQRDSAMYRCASSSQGLAGAAEQFFGPGTRLTVL.

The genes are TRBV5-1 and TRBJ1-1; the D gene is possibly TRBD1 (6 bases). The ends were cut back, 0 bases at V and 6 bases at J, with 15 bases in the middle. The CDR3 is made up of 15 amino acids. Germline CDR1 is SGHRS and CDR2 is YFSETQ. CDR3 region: CASSLAQGRQAEAFF. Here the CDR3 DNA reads TGCGCCAGCAGCTTGGCCCAGGGGCGCCAAGCTGAAGCTTTCTTT.

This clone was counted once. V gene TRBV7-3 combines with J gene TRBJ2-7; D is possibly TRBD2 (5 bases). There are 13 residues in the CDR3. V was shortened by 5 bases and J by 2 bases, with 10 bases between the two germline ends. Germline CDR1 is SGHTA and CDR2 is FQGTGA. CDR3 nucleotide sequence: TGTGCCAGCAGCACCGGGAATACCTACGAGCAGTACTTC. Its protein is CASSTGNTYEQYF.

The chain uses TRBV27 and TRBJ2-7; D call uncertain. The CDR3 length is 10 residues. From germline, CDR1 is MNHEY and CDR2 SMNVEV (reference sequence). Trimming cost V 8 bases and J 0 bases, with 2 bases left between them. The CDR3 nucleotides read TGTGCCAGCCACTCCTACGAGCAGTACTTC. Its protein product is CASHSYEQYF.

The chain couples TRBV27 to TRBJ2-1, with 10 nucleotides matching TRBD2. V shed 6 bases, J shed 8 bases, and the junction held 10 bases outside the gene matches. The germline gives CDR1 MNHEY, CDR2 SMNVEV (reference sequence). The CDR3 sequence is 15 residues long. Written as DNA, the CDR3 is TGTGCCAGCAGCCGGGGACTAGCGTTTGTACATGAGCAGTTCTTC. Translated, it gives CASSRGLAFVHEQFF.

CDR3 bases: TGTGCCAGTTTAGGACTAGCGGCAACCACGAACACCGGGGAGCTGTTTTTT. It codes for CASLGLAATTNTGELFF. The chain has TRBV19 and TRBJ2-2; 10 bases align to TRBD2. Trimming at V came to 8 bases and at J to 0 bases, leaving 9 bases not matched to a gene. Germline V gene lookup returns CDR1 LNHDA and CDR2 SQIVND (reference sequence). The CDR3 consists of 17 residues.

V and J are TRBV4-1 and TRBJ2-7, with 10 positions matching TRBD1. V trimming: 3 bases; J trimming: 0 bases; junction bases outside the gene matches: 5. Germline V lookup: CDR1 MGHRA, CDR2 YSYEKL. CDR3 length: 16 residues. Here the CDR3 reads CASSHQDRGYSYEQYF. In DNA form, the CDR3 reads TGCGCCAGCAGCCACCAGGACAGGGGGTACTCCTACGAGCAGTACTTC.

In DNA, the CDR3 is TGTGCCAGCAGTCGCCTCTTGGGCCCCTACAATGAGCAGTTCTTC. It translates to CASSRLLGPYNEQFF. The genes are TRBV28 and TRBJ2-1; D call uncertain. Germline loops: CDR1 MDHEN, CDR2 SYDVKM. The ends were cut back, 5 bases at V and 2 bases at J, with 13 bases in the middle. The CDR3 covers 15 residues.

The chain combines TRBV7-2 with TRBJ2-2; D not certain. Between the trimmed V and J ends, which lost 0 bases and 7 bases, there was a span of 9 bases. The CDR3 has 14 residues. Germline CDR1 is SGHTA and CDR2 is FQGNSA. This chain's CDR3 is CASSLAARGGELFF. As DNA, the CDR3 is TGTGCCAGCAGCTTAGCCGCGCGAGGCGGGGAGCTGTTTTTT.

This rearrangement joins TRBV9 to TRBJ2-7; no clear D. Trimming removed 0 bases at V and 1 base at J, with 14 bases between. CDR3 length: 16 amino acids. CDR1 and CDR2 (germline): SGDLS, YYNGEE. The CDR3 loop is CASSVGSGAGSYEQYF. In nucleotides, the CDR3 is TGTGCCAGCAGCGTAGGATCCGGTGCAGGATCCTACGAGCAGTACTTC.